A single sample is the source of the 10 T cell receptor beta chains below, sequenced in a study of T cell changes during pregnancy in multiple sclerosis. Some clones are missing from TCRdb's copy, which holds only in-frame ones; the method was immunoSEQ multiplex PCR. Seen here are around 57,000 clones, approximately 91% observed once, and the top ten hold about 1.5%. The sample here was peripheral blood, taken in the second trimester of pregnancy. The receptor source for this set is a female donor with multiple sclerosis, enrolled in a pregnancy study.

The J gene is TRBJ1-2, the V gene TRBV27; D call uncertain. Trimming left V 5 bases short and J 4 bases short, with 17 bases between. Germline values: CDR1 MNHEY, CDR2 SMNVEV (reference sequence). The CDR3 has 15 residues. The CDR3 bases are TGTGCCAGCAGTCCCGGGGTGAGAGGGAGCTATGGCTACACCTTC. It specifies CASSPGVRGSYGYTF.

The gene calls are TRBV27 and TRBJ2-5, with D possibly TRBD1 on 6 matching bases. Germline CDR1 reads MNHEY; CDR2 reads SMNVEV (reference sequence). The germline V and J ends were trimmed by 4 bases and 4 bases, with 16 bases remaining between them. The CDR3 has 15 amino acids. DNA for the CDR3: TGTGCCAGCAGTTCCCCCTTCCAGGGGTTAGAGACCCAGTACTTC. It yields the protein CASSSPFQGLETQYF.

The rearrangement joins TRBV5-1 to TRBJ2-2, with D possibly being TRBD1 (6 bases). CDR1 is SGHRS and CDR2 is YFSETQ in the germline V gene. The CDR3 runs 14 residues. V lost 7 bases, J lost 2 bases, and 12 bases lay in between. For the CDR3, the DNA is TGCGCCAGCCGTCGGGACACCAACACCGGGGAGCTGTTTTTT. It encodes CASRRDTNTGELFF.

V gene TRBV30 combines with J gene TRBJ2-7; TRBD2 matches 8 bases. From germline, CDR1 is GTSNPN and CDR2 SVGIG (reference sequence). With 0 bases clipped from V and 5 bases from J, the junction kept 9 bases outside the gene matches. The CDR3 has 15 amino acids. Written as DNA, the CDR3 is TGTGCCTGGAGTGTACGTGGCGGGGGGCACCACGAGCAGTACTTC. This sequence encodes CAWSVRGGGHHEQYF.

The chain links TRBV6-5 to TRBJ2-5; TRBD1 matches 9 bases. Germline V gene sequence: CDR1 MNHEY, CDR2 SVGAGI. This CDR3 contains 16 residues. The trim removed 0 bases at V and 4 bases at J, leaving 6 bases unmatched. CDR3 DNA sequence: TGTGCCAGCAGTTACTCGGGGACAGGGTTTGGAGAGACCCAGTACTTC. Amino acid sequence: CASSYSGTGFGETQYF.

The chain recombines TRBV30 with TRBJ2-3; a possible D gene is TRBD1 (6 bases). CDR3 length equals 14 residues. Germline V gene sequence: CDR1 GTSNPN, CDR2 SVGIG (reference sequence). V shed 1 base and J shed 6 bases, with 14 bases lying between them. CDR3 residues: CAWSEGRGWDTQYF. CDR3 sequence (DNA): TGTGCCTGGAGTGAGGGCAGGGGTTGGGATACGCAGTATTTT.

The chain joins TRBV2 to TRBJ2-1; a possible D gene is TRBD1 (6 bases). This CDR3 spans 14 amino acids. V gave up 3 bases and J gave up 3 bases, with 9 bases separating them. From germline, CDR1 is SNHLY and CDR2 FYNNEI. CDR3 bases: TGTGCCAGCAGTGACCAGGGGCGCTACAATGAGCAGTTCTTC. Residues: CASSDQGRYNEQFF.

CDR3 DNA: TGCGCCAGCAGCCCCATTAGGGGGGGAGCCGCGAACACCGGGGAGCTGTTTTTT. This encodes CASSPIRGGAANTGELFF. The chain combines TRBV4-1 with TRBJ2-2, with D possibly TRBD2 on 7 matching bases. The CDR3 extends over 18 amino acids. Germline V gene sequence: CDR1 MGHRA, CDR2 YSYEKL. Trimming removed 4 bases from V and 0 bases from J, with 18 bases in between.

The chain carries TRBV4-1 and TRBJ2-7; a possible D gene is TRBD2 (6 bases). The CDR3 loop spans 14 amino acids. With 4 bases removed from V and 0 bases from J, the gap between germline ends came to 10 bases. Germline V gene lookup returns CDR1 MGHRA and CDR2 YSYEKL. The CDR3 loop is CASSPPGDSYEQYF. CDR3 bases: TGCGCCAGCAGCCCCCCGGGGGACTCCTACGAGCAGTACTTC.

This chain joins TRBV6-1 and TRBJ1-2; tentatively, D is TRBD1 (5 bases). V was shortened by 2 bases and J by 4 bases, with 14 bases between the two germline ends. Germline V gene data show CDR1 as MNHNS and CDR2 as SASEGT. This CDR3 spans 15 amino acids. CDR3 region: CASSESAGKSYGYTF. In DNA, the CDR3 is TGTGCCAGCAGTGAATCGGCAGGGAAAAGCTATGGCTACACCTTC.